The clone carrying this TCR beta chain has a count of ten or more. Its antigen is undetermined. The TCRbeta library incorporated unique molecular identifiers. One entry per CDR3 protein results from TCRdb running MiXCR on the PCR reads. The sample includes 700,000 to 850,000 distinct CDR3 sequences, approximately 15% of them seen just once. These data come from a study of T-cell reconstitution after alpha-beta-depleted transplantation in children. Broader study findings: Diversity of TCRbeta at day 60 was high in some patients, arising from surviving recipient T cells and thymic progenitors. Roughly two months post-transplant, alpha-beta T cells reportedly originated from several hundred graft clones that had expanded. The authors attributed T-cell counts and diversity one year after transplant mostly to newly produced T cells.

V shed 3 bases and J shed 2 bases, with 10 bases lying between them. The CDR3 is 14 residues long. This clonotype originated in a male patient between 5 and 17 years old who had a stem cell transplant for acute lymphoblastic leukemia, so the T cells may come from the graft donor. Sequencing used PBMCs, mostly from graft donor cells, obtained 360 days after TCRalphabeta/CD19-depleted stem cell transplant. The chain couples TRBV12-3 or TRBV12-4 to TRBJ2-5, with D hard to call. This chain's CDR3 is CASSFHAAQETQYF. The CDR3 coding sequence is TGTGCCAGCAGTTTTCACGCGGCGCAAGAGACCCAGTACTTC.